This T cell receptor (beta chain) appears in the sequencing data of a study of control samples from healthy donors and cancer patients. Assay used: immunoSEQ multiplex PCR; TCRdb lists only in-frame clones, some missing. The repertoire holds 120,000 or so clones, roughly nine tenths seen once, with 7.8% in the top ten. Germline V CDR1 and CDR2: SGHTA, FQGNSA. CDR3 size: 17 residues. Trimming removed 1 base from V and 0 bases from J; junction bases left unmatched: 5. V is TRBV7-2 and J is TRBJ2-4; 8 nucleotides agree with TRBD2. Sequenced material: blood. This sequence was found in a woman aged 18 to 35 in good health. This chain's CDR3 is CASSLVGGAIAKNIQYF. The CDR3 DNA sequence: TGTGCCAGCAGCTTAGTCGGGGGGGCCATAGCCAAAAACATTCAGTACTTC.